This T cell receptor beta chain was observed in a study of CD8 T cells in ankylosing spondylitis. This clonotype was seen repeatedly, ten times or more. Its matching antigen is unknown. Study observations and caveats: Clones tied to disease were said to be significantly enriched in matched ankylosing spondylitis synovial fluid. Earlier literature documents some of the motif variants in reactive arthritis synovial fluid and blood. Ankylosing spondylitis blood appeared to be characterized by a TCR beta motif of about eight highly homologous variants.

TCRdb analysed the 5' RACE reads with MiXCR anew, one entry per CDR3 protein. The sample gives about 130,000 distinct CDR3 sequences, over 6.5% of which show up once; less than 15% is in the top ten. Germline values: CDR1 SGHRS, CDR2 YFSETQ. The CDR3 is 15 residues long. V lost 5 bases, J lost 1 base, and 9 bases stayed unmatched. The TCR comes from a male donor with ankylosing spondylitis or in good health (not recorded which). The sequencing input was blood, either unsorted or a sorted T cell fraction (not recorded which). The gene calls are TRBV5-1 and TRBJ2-7, with TRBD1 identical over 7 bases. CDR3 region: CASSIQGDVSYEQYF. DNA for the CDR3: TGCGCCAGCAGTATTCAGGGGGATGTATCCTACGAGCAGTACTTC.